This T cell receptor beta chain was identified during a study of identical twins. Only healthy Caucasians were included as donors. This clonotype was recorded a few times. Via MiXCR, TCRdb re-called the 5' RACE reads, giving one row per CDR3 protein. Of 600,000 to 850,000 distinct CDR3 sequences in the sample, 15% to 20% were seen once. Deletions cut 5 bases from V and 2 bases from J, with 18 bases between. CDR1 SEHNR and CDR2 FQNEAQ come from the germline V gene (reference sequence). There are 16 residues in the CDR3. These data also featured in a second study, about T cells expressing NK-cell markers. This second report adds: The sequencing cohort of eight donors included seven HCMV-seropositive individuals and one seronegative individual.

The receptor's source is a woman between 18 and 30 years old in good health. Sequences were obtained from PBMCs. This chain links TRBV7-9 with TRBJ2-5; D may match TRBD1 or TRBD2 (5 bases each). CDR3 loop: CASSPLGAGVQETQYF. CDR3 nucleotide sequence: TGTGCCAGCAGCCCCCTAGGGGCGGGCGTTCAAGAGACCCAGTACTTC. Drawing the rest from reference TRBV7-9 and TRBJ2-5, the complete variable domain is DTGVSQNPRHKITKRGQNVTFRCDPISEHNRLYWYRQTLGQGPEFLTYFQNEAQLEKSRLLSDRFSAERPKGSFSTLEIQRTEQGDSAMYLCASSPLGAGVQETQYFGPGTRLLVL.